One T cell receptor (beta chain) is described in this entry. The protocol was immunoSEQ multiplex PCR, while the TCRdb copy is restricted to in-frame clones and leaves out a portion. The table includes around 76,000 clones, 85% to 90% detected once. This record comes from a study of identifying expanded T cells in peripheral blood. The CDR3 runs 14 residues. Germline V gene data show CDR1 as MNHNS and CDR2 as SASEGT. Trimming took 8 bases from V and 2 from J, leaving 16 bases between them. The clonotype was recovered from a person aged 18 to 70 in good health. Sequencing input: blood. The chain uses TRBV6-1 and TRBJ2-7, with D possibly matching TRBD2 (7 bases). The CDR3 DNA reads TGTGCCAGCGGCAGGGGAGGGGCCCCCTACGAGCAGTACTTC. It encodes CASGRGGAPYEQYF.